These 11 T cell receptor beta chains came from one sample sequenced in a study of cytomegalovirus exposure and HLA in healthy donors. 13 Jbeta primers and 60 Vbeta primers were used for the PCR. Assay: immunoSEQ multiplex PCR; the TCRdb copy retains only in-frame clones and omits some. This sample carries around 150,000 clones, over 70% of them seen once, and the ten largest clones take about 3%. Sequenced material: PBMCs. All receptors come from a male donor in good health and CMV-seronegative.

V is TRBV4-3 and J is TRBJ2-2; unclear D gene. Trimming pared 0 bases from V and 8 bases from J, leaving 4 bases between. The length of the CDR3 is 12 residues. Germline CDR1 is LGHNA and CDR2 is YSLEER. The CDR3 nucleotides are TGCGCCAGCAGCCAAGAAGCAGGGGAGCTGTTTTTT. Its protein product is CASSQEAGELFF.

The genes are TRBV7-2 and TRBJ2-2, with TRBD1 matching over 8 bases. V trimming: 4 bases; J trimming: 5 bases; junction bases outside the gene matches: 12. The CDR3 totals 17 residues. Germline assignment: CDR1 SGHTA and CDR2 FQGNSA. This chain's CDR3 is CASSSYRTGGRTGELFF. For the CDR3, the DNA is TGTGCCAGCAGCTCTTACCGCACAGGGGGAAGAACCGGGGAGCTGTTTTTT.

The CDR3 DNA sequence: TGTGCCAGCAGCTTAAGCCCAGGGTTTATCGGGGAGCTGTTTTTT. This translates into CASSLSPGFIGELFF. J is TRBJ2-2 and V is TRBV7-3; perhaps TRBD1 as D (5 bases). CDR3 size: 15 residues. Germline V CDR1 and CDR2: SGHTA, FQGTGA. Trimming shortened V by 1 base and J by 7 bases, and 13 bases separated the two germline ends.

The rearrangement uses TRBV28 and TRBJ1-3; 9 bases match TRBD1. CDR1 and CDR2 from the germline V gene are MDHEN and SYDVKM. The CDR3 loop spans 20 amino acids. The junction had 17 bases not matched to a gene; V was cut back by 2 bases and J by 3 bases. The CDR3 region is CASSLPIPRTGELDGNTIYF. DNA of the CDR3: TGTGCCAGCAGTTTACCTATTCCTCGGACAGGGGAGTTGGATGGAAACACCATATATTTT.

There are a few counts of this clone. The chain recombines TRBV18 with TRBJ1-6; 7 bases line up with TRBD1. V lost 9 bases to trimming and J lost 8 bases; unmatched junction nucleotides: 7. In germline, CDR1 is KGHSH, CDR2 LQKENI. This CDR3 is 13 amino acids long. CDR3 sequence (DNA): TGTGCCAGTGAACAGGGGATGGATTCACCCCTCCACTTT. This codes for CASEQGMDSPLHF. The whole variable domain, filled in from reference TRBV18 and TRBJ1-6, reads NAGVMQNPRHLVRRRGQEARLRCSPMKGHSHVYWYRQLPEEGLKFMVYLQKENIIDESGMPKERFSAEFPKEGPSILRIQQVVRGDSAAYFCASEQGMDSPLHFGNGTRLTVT.

The genes are TRBV7-2 and TRBJ1-2, with a weak D call TRBD1 (6 bases). Germline V lookup: CDR1 SGHTA, CDR2 FQGNSA. V lost 3 bases and J lost 6, with 11 bases in between. The CDR3 spans 13 residues. The DNA of the CDR3 is TGTGCCAGCAGCTTTCAGGGGAAGAATGGCTACACCTTC. Translation: CASSFQGKNGYTF.

J is TRBJ1-5 and V is TRBV7-8; possibly TRBD1 for D (5 bases). With 5 bases removed from V and 5 bases from J, the gap between germline ends came to 16 bases. The CDR3 sequence is 15 residues long. Germline-derived CDR1 and CDR2 are SGHVS and FQNEAQ. CDR3 region: CASSASGGRYQPQHF. In nucleotides, the CDR3 is TGTGCCAGCAGCGCTAGCGGGGGGAGGTATCAGCCCCAGCATTTT.

The chain carries TRBV20-1 and TRBJ1-1; D possibly corresponds to TRBD1 (6 bases). This CDR3 contains 11 residues. Germline V CDR1 and CDR2: DFQATT, SNEGSKA (reference sequence). V shed 5 bases and J shed 7 bases, with 11 bases lying between them. CDR3 residues: CSAPGVVEAFF. The CDR3 DNA reads as TGCAGTGCTCCAGGGGTTGTTGAAGCTTTCTTT.

The chain links TRBV28 to TRBJ2-2, with TRBD2 matching 9 bases. V lost 3 bases to trimming and J lost 5 bases; unmatched junction nucleotides: 4. Germline V gives CDR1 MDHEN, CDR2 SYDVKM. There are 15 residues in the CDR3. The CDR3 DNA reads TGTGCCAGCAGTTTCGGACTAGCGTTAACCGGGGAGCTGTTTTTT. Its translation: CASSFGLALTGELFF.

The chain couples TRBV10-3 to TRBJ1-1, with 7 bases fitting TRBD1. CDR3 size: 13 residues. Germline V gene sequence: CDR1 ENHRY, CDR2 SYGVKD. V lost 7 bases to trimming and J lost 1 base; unmatched junction nucleotides: 3. Here the CDR3 reads CAITGQTNTEAFF. In nucleotides, the CDR3 is TGTGCCATCACGGGACAGACGAACACTGAAGCTTTCTTT.

The chain links TRBV28 to TRBJ1-2, with TRBD1 matching over 7 bases. The CDR3 covers 16 residues. The trim removed 6 bases at V and 4 bases at J, leaving 14 bases unmatched. From germline, CDR1 is MDHEN and CDR2 SYDVKM. The CDR3 spells CASRSGGQSTLYGYTF. In DNA form, the CDR3 reads TGTGCCAGCAGGAGTGGGGGACAGAGTACTCTCTATGGCTACACCTTC.